The sample holds many counts of the clone carrying this T cell receptor beta chain. The CDR3 runs 16 residues. The trim removed 8 bases at V and 8 bases at J, leaving 17 bases unmatched. It was with a sample-barcoded 5' primer and a J-beta primer mix that a second PCR of about 6 to 12 cycles was run. TCRdb used MiXCR to reprocess the 5' RACE reads, holding one entry per CDR3 protein. The sample includes 1.5 million to 2 million distinct CDR3 sequences, approximately 30% of them seen just once. The data are from a study of blood T cells in healthy people across ages. PBMCs were isolated at a quantity of at least 6.5 million per sample.

This receptor was taken from a woman in her thirties in good health. The chain joins TRBV12-3 or TRBV12-4 to TRBJ2-1; 8 nucleotides line up with TRBD2. The material sequenced was blood. The CDR3: CASSSDKDGRAYEQFF. Here the CDR3 DNA reads TGTGCCAGCTCCAGCGACAAGGACGGGAGGGCCTATGAGCAGTTCTTC.